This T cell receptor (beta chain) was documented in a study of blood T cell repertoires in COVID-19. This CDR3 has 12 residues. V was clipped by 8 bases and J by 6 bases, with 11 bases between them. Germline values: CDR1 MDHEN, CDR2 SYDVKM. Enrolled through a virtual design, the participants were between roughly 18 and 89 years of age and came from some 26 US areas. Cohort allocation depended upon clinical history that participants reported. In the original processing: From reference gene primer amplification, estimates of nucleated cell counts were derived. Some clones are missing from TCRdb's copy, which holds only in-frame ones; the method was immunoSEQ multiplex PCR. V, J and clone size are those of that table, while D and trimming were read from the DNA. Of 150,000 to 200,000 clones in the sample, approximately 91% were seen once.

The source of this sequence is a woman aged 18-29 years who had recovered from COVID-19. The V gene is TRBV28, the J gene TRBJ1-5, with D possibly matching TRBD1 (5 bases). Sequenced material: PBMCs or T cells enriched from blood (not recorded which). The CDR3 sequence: CASLERGQPQHF. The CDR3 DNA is TGTGCCAGCCTCGAAAGGGGTCAGCCCCAGCATTTT. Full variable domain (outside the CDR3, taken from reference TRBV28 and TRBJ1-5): DVKVTQSSRYLVKRTGEKVFLECVQDMDHENMFWYRQDPGLGLRLIYFSYDVKMKEKGDIPEGYSVSREKKERFSLILESASTNQTSMYLCASLERGQPQHFGDGTRLSIL.